The next 15 T cell receptor beta chains were all read from a single sample in a study of T cell responses to AZD1222 COVID-19 vaccine. Assay used: immunoSEQ multiplex PCR; TCRdb lists only in-frame clones, some missing. The sample includes 150,000 to 200,000 clones, 70% to 90% of them seen just once. Sample: peripheral blood, taken 28 days after the second AZD1222 dose. These receptors were taken from an adult who received the AZD1222 COVID-19 vaccine.

This CDR3 is CASSLSLSGLAGEDGELFF. Written as DNA, the CDR3 is TGCGCCAGCAGCTTGTCACTTTCGGGACTAGCGGGGGAGGACGGGGAGCTGTTTTTT. The chain has TRBV5-1 and TRBJ2-2; 14 nucleotides match TRBD2. The CDR3 runs 19 residues. Unmatched junction bases numbered 12, after V lost 1 base and J lost 7 bases. Germline CDR1 and CDR2: SGHRS and YFSETQ.

The chain has TRBV28 and TRBJ1-2; D might be TRBD1 (5 bases). The CDR3 has 14 amino acids. Germline CDR1 reads MDHEN; CDR2 reads SYDVKM. V shed 2 bases and J shed 8 bases, with 15 bases lying between them. This chain's CDR3 is CASSLSGQGRGYTF. In DNA form, the CDR3 reads TGTGCCAGCAGTTTAAGCGGGCAGGGCAGGGGCTACACCTTC.

The V gene is TRBV9, the J gene TRBJ2-1, with no clear D. This CDR3 region has 12 residues. V gave up 1 base and J gave up 6 bases, with 5 bases separating them. In germline, CDR1 is SGDLS, CDR2 YYNGEE. The CDR3 loop reads CASSVTGNEQFF. As DNA, the CDR3 is TGTGCCAGCAGCGTAACGGGCAATGAGCAGTTCTTC.

The V and J genes are TRBV7-3 and TRBJ2-1, with TRBD2 matching 8 bases. Germline V CDR1 and CDR2: SGHTA, FQGTGA. With V trimmed by 4 bases and J by 6 bases, 8 bases remained unmatched. This CDR3 is built from 15 residues. This CDR3 reads CASSYGTRVSNEQFF. CDR3 DNA sequence: TGTGCCAGCAGCTACGGGACTAGAGTTTCCAATGAGCAGTTCTTC. Variable domain in full (rest from reference TRBV7-3 and TRBJ2-1): GAGVSQTPSNKVTEKGKYVELRCDPISGHTALYWYRQSLGQGPEFLIYFQGTGAADDSGLPNDRFFAVRPEGSVSTLKIQRTERGDSAVYLCASSYGTRVSNEQFFGPGTRLTVL.

V and J are TRBV19 and TRBJ2-7; D uncertain. Germline CDR1 reads LNHDA; CDR2 reads SQIVND (reference sequence). Trimming took 5 bases from V and 3 from J, leaving 14 bases between them. The CDR3 runs 14 residues. This CDR3 reads CASSVSGWVYEQYF. As DNA, the CDR3 is TGTGCCAGTAGTGTCTCCGGATGGGTCTACGAGCAGTACTTC.

V and J are TRBV5-1 and TRBJ1-6, with 11 bases aligning to TRBD1. From germline, CDR1 is SGHRS and CDR2 YFSETQ. V lost 4 bases, J lost 6 bases, and 6 bases stayed unmatched. This CDR3 has 16 amino acids. CDR3 protein: CASSLDRGPGNSPLHF. The CDR3 nucleotides read TGCGCCAGCAGCCTGGACAGGGGGCCCGGTAATTCACCCCTCCACTTT.

This clone was counted a few times. The chain carries TRBV7-3 and TRBJ1-1; D is ambiguous. Germline V lookup: CDR1 SGHTA, CDR2 FQGTGA. This CDR3 contains 13 residues. The germline V and J ends were trimmed by 2 bases and 3 bases, with 7 bases remaining between them. The CDR3 nucleotides read TGTGCCAGCAGCTTATATCGGGACACTGAAGCTTTCTTT. Translation: CASSLYRDTEAFF.

The chain employs TRBV30 and TRBJ1-5; possible D gene TRBD1, 6 bases. The CDR3 covers 21 residues. Per germline, CDR1 GTSNPN and CDR2 SVGIG (reference sequence). With 2 bases removed from V and 0 bases from J, the gap between germline ends came to 29 bases. The CDR3 region has the DNA TGTGCCTGGAGTAGCAAAGGGGGTGGGGACTTGATCGTGTATAGCAATCAGCCCCAGCATTTT. It codes for CAWSSKGGGDLIVYSNQPQHF.

This sequence joins TRBV10-3 and TRBJ2-3; maybe TRBD2 (7 bases). The germline gives CDR1 ENHRY, CDR2 SYGVKD. V was cut by 4 bases and J by 2 bases, with 13 bases left in between. The CDR3 consists of 15 residues. CDR3 nucleotides: TGTGCCATCAGTGGCGGGGGCCCGGCCACAGATACGCAGTATTTT. This translates into CAISGGGPATDTQYF.

The CDR3 loop reads CASSMGLDAGGNTIYF. CDR3 DNA: TGTGCCAGTAGTATGGGGCTGGACGCCGGGGGAAACACCATATATTTT. This chain joins TRBV19 and TRBJ1-3; D is perhaps TRBD1 (5 bases). With 3 bases removed from V and 4 bases from J, the gap between germline ends came to 16 bases. The CDR3 contains 16 residues. Germline loops: CDR1 LNHDA, CDR2 SQIVND (reference sequence).

This clone was detected a few times. The V gene is TRBV7-2, the J gene TRBJ2-7, with D perhaps TRBD2 (6 bases). The CDR3 is 13 amino acids. V shed 1 base and J shed 6 bases, with 10 bases lying between them. Germline V gives CDR1 SGHTA, CDR2 FQGNSA. The CDR3 protein is CASSLVPGGEQYF. The CDR3 DNA reads as TGTGCCAGCAGCTTAGTTCCCGGGGGCGAGCAGTACTTC.

As regards this clone: The same CDR3 arises from other DNA sequences in this sample as well. The V and J genes are TRBV3-1 (or the pseudogene TRBV3-2) and TRBJ2-5; 7 bases are a match to TRBD1. The CDR3 contains 15 residues. V gave up 0 bases and J gave up 0 bases; unmatched junction bases: 1. Germline CDR1 LGHDT, CDR2 YNNKEL (reference sequence). In DNA form, the CDR3 reads TGTGCCAGCAGCCAAGAACAGGGGAACCAAGAGACCCAGTACTTC. Its translation: CASSQEQGNQETQYF.

This clone was seen once. The V and J genes are TRBV2 and TRBJ2-3; D is undetermined. Trimming took off 3 bases at V and 2 bases at J, with 6 bases between the two ends. Looked up from germline, CDR1 is SNHLY and CDR2 is FYNNEI. CDR3 size: 13 residues. The CDR3 nucleotides are TGTGCCAGCAGTGAGGAGTACACAGATACGCAGTATTTT. Its protein is CASSEEYTDTQYF.

The chain is built from TRBV7-9 and TRBJ1-3; D might be TRBD1 (6 bases). The CDR3 has 15 residues. Trimming left V 5 bases short and J 0 bases short, with 11 bases between. Germline V lookup: CDR1 SEHNR, CDR2 FQNEAQ (reference sequence). The CDR3 coding sequence is TGTGCCAGCAGCCAAGGACAGACCTCTGGAAACACCATATATTTT. Translation: CASSQGQTSGNTIYF. The entire variable domain, with the rest obtained from reference TRBV7-9 and TRBJ1-3, is as follows: DTGVSQNPRHKITKRGQNVTFRCDPISEHNRLYWYRQTLGQGPEFLTYFQNEAQLEKSRLLSDRFSAERPKGSFSTLEIQRTEQGDSAMYLCASSQGQTSGNTIYFGEGSWLTVV.

The chain combines TRBV6-5 with TRBJ2-5; 10 positions agree with TRBD1. With V trimmed by 4 bases and J by 5 bases, 7 bases remained unmatched. Germline values: CDR1 MNHEY, CDR2 SVGAGI. The CDR3 consists of 15 residues. CDR3 loop: CASSFSGTGVETQYF. The CDR3 DNA reads as TGTGCCAGCAGTTTCTCCGGGACAGGGGTTGAGACCCAGTACTTC.